The rows below give T cell receptor beta chains drawn from one sample of a study of T-cell reconstitution after alpha-beta-depleted transplantation in children. TCRdb redid the calling of the PCR reads with MiXCR, one entry per CDR3 protein. The table lists some 200,000 distinct CDR3 sequences, about 8.2% of them singletons. Sequenced here: PBMCs, mostly from graft donor cells, sampled 360 days after TCRalphabeta/CD19-depleted stem cell transplant. The receptors were sampled from a male patient aged 2 to 10 who had a stem cell transplant for acute myeloid leukemia, so the T cells may come from the graft donor. Each CDR3 is given with its conserved first and last residue. Each record gives: CDR3 protein, CDR3 DNA, D gene, V gene, clone size, J gene. A D gene is named only where the DNA matches it firmly. Clone size is shown for a subset of rows, as once, few, many or a class of expanded clone.

cdr3_aa: CAISPTEDYGYTF; cdr3_nt: TGTGCCATCAGTCCCACAGAGGACTATGGCTACACCTTC; d_call: .; v_call: TRBV10-3; clone_size: many; j_call: TRBJ1-2
cdr3_aa: CAHQGAFQETQYF; cdr3_nt: TGTGCGCACCAGGGAGCGTTCCAAGAGACCCAGTACTTC; d_call: .; v_call: TRBV10-3; clone_size: .; j_call: TRBJ2-5
cdr3_aa: CASRRRIAPRGNTEAFF; cdr3_nt: TGTGCCAGCAGGAGGCGGATAGCGCCCCGGGGGAACACTGAAGCTTTCTTT; d_call: .; v_call: TRBV11-2; clone_size: .; j_call: TRBJ1-1
cdr3_aa: CASSGPGLAGGNEQFF; cdr3_nt: TGTGCCAGCAGTGGCCCCGGACTAGCGGGTGGTAATGAGCAGTTCTTC; d_call: TRBD2; v_call: TRBV12-3/TRBV12-4; clone_size: .; j_call: TRBJ2-1
cdr3_aa: CASSYASGQGYNEQFF; cdr3_nt: TGTGCCAGCAGCTACGCTTCGGGACAGGGATACAATGAGCAGTTCTTC; d_call: TRBD1; v_call: TRBV7-3; clone_size: many; j_call: TRBJ2-1
cdr3_aa: CASSFYGTAGTDTQYF; cdr3_nt: TGTGCCAGCAGTTTTTACGGGACAGCCGGCACAGATACGCAGTATTTT; d_call: TRBD1; v_call: TRBV28; clone_size: few; j_call: TRBJ2-3
cdr3_aa: CASSSGGAGQYTDTQYF; cdr3_nt: TGTGCCAGCAGTTCAGGTGGGGCGGGGCAGTACACAGATACGCAGTATTTT; d_call: .; v_call: TRBV28; clone_size: many; j_call: TRBJ2-3
cdr3_aa: CAWSVSSQREQYF; cdr3_nt: TGTGCCTGGAGTGTATCTAGCCAGAGGGAGCAGTACTTC; d_call: .; v_call: TRBV30; clone_size: .; j_call: TRBJ2-7
cdr3_aa: CASSLITGPGGTGELFF; cdr3_nt: TGTGCCAGCAGCTTGATAACAGGGCCGGGGGGCACCGGGGAGCTGTTTTTT; d_call: .; v_call: TRBV7-6; clone_size: many; j_call: TRBJ2-2
cdr3_aa: CASSQGREGGYQETQYF; cdr3_nt: TGCGCCAGCAGCCAGGGCCGAGAGGGTGGGTACCAAGAGACCCAGTACTTC; d_call: .; v_call: TRBV4-1; clone_size: many; j_call: TRBJ2-5
cdr3_aa: CASGESSGSDTQYF; cdr3_nt: TGTGCCAGCGGGGAATCTAGCGGGAGCGATACGCAGTATTTT; d_call: TRBD2; v_call: TRBV2; clone_size: few; j_call: TRBJ2-3
cdr3_aa: CSARSTLGPGYTF; cdr3_nt: TGCAGTGCTAGATCAACGCTAGGGCCTGGCTACACCTTC; d_call: .; v_call: TRBV20-1; clone_size: few; j_call: TRBJ1-2
cdr3_aa: CASDLSAGQRDTQYF; cdr3_nt: TGTGCCAGTGATCTATCGGCGGGACAGAGAGATACGCAGTATTTT; d_call: .; v_call: TRBV7-9; clone_size: once; j_call: TRBJ2-3
cdr3_aa: CSAPGPAKDTQYF; cdr3_nt: TGCAGTGCTCCGGGACCCGCGAAGGATACGCAGTATTTT; d_call: .; v_call: TRBV20-1; clone_size: .; j_call: TRBJ2-3
cdr3_aa: CASSQEPSGANVLTF; cdr3_nt: TGCGCCAGCAGCCAAGAACCCTCTGGGGCCAACGTCCTGACTTTC; d_call: .; v_call: TRBV4-3; clone_size: many; j_call: TRBJ2-6
cdr3_aa: CASSQVLGELFF; cdr3_nt: TGTGCCAGCAGCCAAGTTCTTGGGGAGCTGTTTTTT; d_call: .; v_call: TRBV14; clone_size: .; j_call: TRBJ2-2
cdr3_aa: CASSILGLAGVGEQYF; cdr3_nt: TGTGCCAGCAGCATCCTAGGACTAGCGGGAGTTGGGGAGCAGTACTTC; d_call: TRBD2; v_call: TRBV13; clone_size: few; j_call: TRBJ2-7
cdr3_aa: CASSPQLNGNEQFF; cdr3_nt: TGCGCCAGCAGCCCTCAGTTGAATGGGAATGAGCAGTTCTTC; d_call: .; v_call: TRBV5-1; clone_size: .; j_call: TRBJ2-1
cdr3_aa: CASSLGRNVDEQFF; cdr3_nt: TGCGCCAGCAGCTTGGGGCGGAACGTCGATGAGCAGTTCTTC; d_call: .; v_call: TRBV5-1; clone_size: .; j_call: TRBJ2-1
cdr3_aa: CASSIAGETQYF; cdr3_nt: TGTGCTAGCAGCATAGCGGGAGAGACCCAGTACTTC; d_call: TRBD2; v_call: TRBV7-7; clone_size: many; j_call: TRBJ2-5
cdr3_aa: CASSLISGLADETQYF; cdr3_nt: TGTGCCAGCAGCTTAATTTCGGGACTAGCGGATGAGACCCAGTACTTC; d_call: TRBD2; v_call: TRBV7-3; clone_size: many; j_call: TRBJ2-5
cdr3_aa: CASSPTGGESKNIQYF; cdr3_nt: TGTGCCAGCTCACCGACAGGGGGCGAATCCAAAAACATTCAGTACTTC; d_call: TRBD1; v_call: TRBV18; clone_size: few; j_call: TRBJ2-4
cdr3_aa: CASRRGTGKMNTEAFF; cdr3_nt: TGTGCCAGCAGAAGGGGGACAGGGAAAATGAACACTGAAGCTTTCTTT; d_call: TRBD1; v_call: TRBV5-5; clone_size: .; j_call: TRBJ1-1
cdr3_aa: CASSLMRTSGANVLTF; cdr3_nt: TGTGCCAGCAGCTTAATGCGGACCTCTGGGGCCAACGTCCTGACTTTC; d_call: .; v_call: TRBV7-9; clone_size: few; j_call: TRBJ2-6
cdr3_aa: CSGQGPYEQYF; cdr3_nt: TGCAGTGGACAGGGCCCCTACGAGCAGTACTTC; d_call: TRBD1; v_call: TRBV20-1; clone_size: many; j_call: TRBJ2-7
cdr3_aa: CSARVYPGHNEQFF; cdr3_nt: TGCAGTGCTAGAGTATATCCGGGACACAATGAGCAGTTCTTC; d_call: .; v_call: TRBV20-1; clone_size: few; j_call: TRBJ2-1
cdr3_aa: CAISGLAGVNEQFF; cdr3_nt: TGTGCCATCTCGGGACTAGCGGGAGTCAATGAGCAGTTCTTC; d_call: TRBD2; v_call: TRBV10-3; clone_size: many; j_call: TRBJ2-1
cdr3_aa: CASSFRTSATGELFF; cdr3_nt: TGTGCCAGCAGCTTCCGGACTAGCGCCACCGGGGAGCTGTTTTTT; d_call: TRBD2; v_call: TRBV7-8; clone_size: few; j_call: TRBJ2-2
cdr3_aa: CASSLNGDAGNTIYF; cdr3_nt: TGTGCCAGCAGCTTGAACGGGGACGCTGGAAACACCATATATTTT; d_call: .; v_call: TRBV5-6; clone_size: many; j_call: TRBJ1-3
cdr3_aa: CASSFRRAGGSSNEQFF; cdr3_nt: TGTGCCAGCAGTTTCCGCCGGGCGGGAGGAAGTTCCAATGAGCAGTTCTTC; d_call: TRBD2; v_call: TRBV12-3/TRBV12-4; clone_size: .; j_call: TRBJ2-1
cdr3_aa: CSLWDNEQFF; cdr3_nt: TGCAGCCTCTGGGACAATGAGCAGTTCTTC; d_call: .; v_call: TRBV29-1; clone_size: many; j_call: TRBJ2-1
cdr3_aa: CASSFTGGHTDTQYF; cdr3_nt: TGTGCCAGCAGTTTTACAGGGGGACACACAGATACGCAGTATTTT; d_call: TRBD1; v_call: TRBV28; clone_size: many; j_call: TRBJ2-3